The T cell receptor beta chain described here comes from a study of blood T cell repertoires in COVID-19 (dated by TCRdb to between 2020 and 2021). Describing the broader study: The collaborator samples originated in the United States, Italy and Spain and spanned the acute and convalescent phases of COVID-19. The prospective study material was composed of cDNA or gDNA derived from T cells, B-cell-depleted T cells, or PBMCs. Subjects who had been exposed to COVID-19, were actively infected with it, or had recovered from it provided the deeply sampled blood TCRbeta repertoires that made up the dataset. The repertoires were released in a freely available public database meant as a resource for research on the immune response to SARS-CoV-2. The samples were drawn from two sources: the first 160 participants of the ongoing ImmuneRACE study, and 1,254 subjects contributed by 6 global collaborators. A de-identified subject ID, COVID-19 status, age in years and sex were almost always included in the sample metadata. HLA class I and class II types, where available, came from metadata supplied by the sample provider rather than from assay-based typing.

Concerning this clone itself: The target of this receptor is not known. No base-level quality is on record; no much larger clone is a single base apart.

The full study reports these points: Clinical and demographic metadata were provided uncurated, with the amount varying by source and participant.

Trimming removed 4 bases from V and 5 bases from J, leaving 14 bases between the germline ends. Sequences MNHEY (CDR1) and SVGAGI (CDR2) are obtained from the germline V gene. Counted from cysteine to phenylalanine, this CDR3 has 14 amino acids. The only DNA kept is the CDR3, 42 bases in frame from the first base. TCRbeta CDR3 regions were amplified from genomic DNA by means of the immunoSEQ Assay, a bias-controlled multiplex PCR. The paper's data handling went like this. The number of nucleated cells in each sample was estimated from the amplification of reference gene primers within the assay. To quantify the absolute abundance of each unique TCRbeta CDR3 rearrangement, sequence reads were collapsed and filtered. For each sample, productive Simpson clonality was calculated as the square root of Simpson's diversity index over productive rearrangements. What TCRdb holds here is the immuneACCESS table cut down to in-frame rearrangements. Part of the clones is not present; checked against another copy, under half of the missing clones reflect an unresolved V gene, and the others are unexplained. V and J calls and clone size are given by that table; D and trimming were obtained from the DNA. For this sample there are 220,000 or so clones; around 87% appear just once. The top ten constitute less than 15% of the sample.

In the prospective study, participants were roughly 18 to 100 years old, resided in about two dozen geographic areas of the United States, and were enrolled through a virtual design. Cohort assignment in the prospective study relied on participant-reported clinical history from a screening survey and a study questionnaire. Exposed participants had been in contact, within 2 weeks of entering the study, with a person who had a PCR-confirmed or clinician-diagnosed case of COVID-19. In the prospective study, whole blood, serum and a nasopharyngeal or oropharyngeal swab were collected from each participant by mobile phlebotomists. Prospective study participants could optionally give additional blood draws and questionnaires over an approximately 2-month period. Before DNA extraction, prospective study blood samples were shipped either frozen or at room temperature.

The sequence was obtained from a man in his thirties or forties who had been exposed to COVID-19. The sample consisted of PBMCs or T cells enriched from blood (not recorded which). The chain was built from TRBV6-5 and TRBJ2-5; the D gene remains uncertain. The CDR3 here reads CASSFSNRAETQYF. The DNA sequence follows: TGTGCCAGCAGTTTTTCCAACCGTGCGGAGACCCAGTACTTC.